This is a list of T cell receptor beta chains from one sample in a study of blood T cell repertoires in COVID-19. Sequencing used immunoSEQ multiplex PCR; TCRdb keeps in-frame clones, though not all of them. This table holds about 140,000 clones, approximately 80% found once. Sequenced material: peripheral blood. These receptors were obtained from a human donor in a cohort sampled during active COVID-19. The CDR3 runs from the conserved cysteine through the conserved F or W. The D gene is left open where the match is weak. Clone size is stated in some rows and not others, as once, few, many or a class when expanded.

j_call	d_call	clone_size	v_call	cdr3_aa	cdr3_nt
TRBJ2-5	TRBD2	NA	TRBV5-4	CASSSGLAEETQYF	TGTGCCAGCAGCTCGGGACTAGCGGAAGAGACCCAGTACTTC
TRBJ2-7	NA	NA	TRBV28	CASSQWGVEQYF	TGTGCCAGCAGCCAATGGGGGGTCGAGCAGTACTTC
TRBJ2-2	TRBD1	NA	TRBV29-1	CSVNAGTANTGELFF	TGCAGCGTTAACGCCGGGACAGCGAACACCGGGGAGCTGTTTTTT
TRBJ1-4	NA	NA	TRBV2	CATAGQTVGREKLFF	TGTGCCACCGCGGGTCAGACGGTGGGTCGAGAAAAACTGTTTTTT
TRBJ1-1	NA	NA	TRBV4-2	CASSQDSRGSVPYEAFF	TGTGCCAGCAGCCAAGACTCCCGGGGTTCGGTCCCTTATGAAGCTTTCTTT
TRBJ1-1	NA	NA	TRBV30	CAWDKGRRNTEAFF	TGTGCCTGGGATAAGGGGCGGAGGAACACTGAAGCTTTCTTT
TRBJ2-7	NA	NA	TRBV9	CASSVGTETGSEQYF	TGTGCCAGCAGCGTAGGGACAGAGACTGGCAGCGAGCAGTACTTC
TRBJ2-2	NA	NA	TRBV7-2	CASSLGVTLNTGELFF	TGTGCCAGCAGCTTAGGAGTTACCCTGAACACCGGGGAGCTGTTTTTT
TRBJ1-2	NA	NA	TRBV19	CASISTARSQGYTF	TGTGCCAGTATTTCGACAGCGCGAAGTCAGGGCTACACCTTC
TRBJ1-6	NA	NA	TRBV12-2	CASRLAVPGSLIGNSPLHF	TGTGCAAGTCGCTTGGCCGTCCCGGGATCCCTAATAGGGAATTCACCCCTCCACTTT
TRBJ1-4	TRBD1	NA	TRBV11-1	CASSLRTGTNEKLFF	TGTGCCAGCAGCTTACGGACAGGAACTAATGAAAAACTGTTTTTT
TRBJ2-5	NA	NA	TRBV28	CASKGPGVETQYF	TGTGCCAGCAAGGGTCCAGGGGTGGAGACCCAGTACTTC
TRBJ1-4	NA	NA	TRBV18	CASSPRTGWANEKLFF	TGTGCCAGCTCACCAAGAACAGGGTGGGCTAATGAAAAACTGTTTTTT
TRBJ2-5	TRBD2	NA	TRBV6-2/TRBV6-3	CASSYYPGLQVKETQYF	TGTGCCAGCAGTTACTATCCGGGACTACAAGTCAAAGAGACCCAGTACTTC
TRBJ2-1	TRBD1	few	TRBV24-1	CATSDGGQGGNEQFF	TGTGCCACCTCGGACGGGGGACAGGGGGGGAATGAGCAGTTCTTC
TRBJ2-3	NA	NA	TRBV30	CAWSHSDGGDTQYF	TGTGCCTGGAGTCACTCGGACGGGGGAGATACGCAGTATTTT
TRBJ2-7	TRBD1	NA	TRBV28	CASSPPGTGGYEQYF	TGTGCCAGCAGTCCCCCCGGGACAGGGGGATACGAGCAGTACTTC
TRBJ1-2	NA	NA	TRBV4-2	CASSQDDSSYGYTF	TGTGCCAGCAGCCAAGACGACAGCAGCTATGGCTACACCTTC
TRBJ2-7	TRBD1	NA	TRBV19	CASRTAQGAQGEQYF	TGTGCCAGTAGAACGGCTCAGGGGGCACAGGGCGAGCAGTACTTC
TRBJ1-2	TRBD1	NA	TRBV7-2	CASSPRQGGYGYTF	TGTGCCAGCAGCCCGAGACAGGGCGGCTATGGCTACACCTTC
TRBJ2-3	TRBD2	NA	TRBV11-2	CASSLGLATDTQYF	TGTGCCAGCAGCTTAGGACTAGCAACAGATACGCAGTATTTT
TRBJ2-1	TRBD1	once	TRBV19	CASSINRGHNEQFF	TGTGCCAGTAGTATAAACAGGGGGCACAATGAGCAGTTCTTC
TRBJ1-4	NA	NA	TRBV4-1	CASSPGGLREKLFF	TGCGCCAGCAGCCCGGGGGGGTTAAGGGAAAAACTGTTTTTT
TRBJ1-2	TRBD1	few	TRBV5-5	CASNFSPGIGQAGDGYTF	TGTGCCAGCAACTTCTCCCCTGGAATTGGACAGGCGGGTGATGGCTACACCTTC
TRBJ1-2	NA	NA	TRBV5-1	CASSLVSTASYGYTF	TGCGCCAGCAGCTTGGTCTCGACAGCTAGCTATGGCTACACCTTC
TRBJ2-6	TRBD1	NA	TRBV6-6	CASSDRPSGGANVLTF	TGTGCCAGCTCGGACAGGCCGTCAGGGGGGGCCAACGTCCTGACTTTC
TRBJ1-6	TRBD1	NA	TRBV7-3	CASSLTAGQGRSPLHF	TGTGCCAGCAGCCTAACCGCCGGACAGGGACGGTCACCCCTCCACTTT
TRBJ1-5	NA	once	TRBV24-1	CATSEGGGRDFTEPQHF	TGTGCCACCAGTGAAGGGGGTGGCAGGGATTTTACGGAGCCCCAGCATTTT
TRBJ2-5	TRBD2	NA	TRBV7-2	CASSLGGGRPQETQYF	TGTGCCAGCAGCTTAGGCGGGGGGAGGCCCCAAGAGACCCAGTACTTC
TRBJ1-1	NA	NA	TRBV6-2/TRBV6-3	CASSYGLRTVTF	TGTGCCAGCAGTTACGGCTTGCGGACAGTAACCTTT
TRBJ1-1	NA	NA	TRBV3-1/TRBV3-2	CASSQLLAGSNTEAFF	TGTGCCAGCAGCCAGCTTCTGGCGGGGTCAAACACTGAAGCTTTCTTT
TRBJ1-1	TRBD1	NA	TRBV6-5	CASKGGTGGTEAFF	TGTGCCAGCAAAGGGGGGACAGGGGGCACTGAAGCTTTCTTT
TRBJ1-6	NA	NA	TRBV18	CASSPDQVNSPLHF	TGTGCCAGCTCACCAGATCAGGTCAATTCACCCCTCCACTTT
TRBJ2-1	TRBD2	NA	TRBV9	CASSEGLAAEQFF	TGTGCCAGCAGCGAGGGACTAGCTGCCGAGCAGTTCTTC
TRBJ1-2	NA	once	TRBV9	CASSSRGLGGYTF	TGTGCCAGCAGCTCCAGGGGCTTGGGTGGCTACACCTTC
TRBJ2-5	NA	NA	TRBV12-3/TRBV12-4	CASNTGFETQYF	TGTGCCAGCAATACAGGGTTTGAGACCCAGTACTTC
TRBJ1-2	TRBD1	NA	TRBV27	CASSFRGTGVVTF	TGTGCCAGCAGTTTTCGGGGTACAGGGGTAGTCACCTTC
TRBJ2-1	TRBD1	few	TRBV4-1	CASSLRLGITGDRGNEQFF	TGCGCCAGCAGCCTCAGACTGGGGATAACAGGGGACAGAGGGAATGAGCAGTTCTTC
TRBJ2-1	TRBD1	NA	TRBV7-9	CASSLSGQGFWQFF	TGTGCCAGCAGTCTTTCGGGACAGGGCTTTTGGCAGTTCTTC
TRBJ2-3	NA	NA	TRBV5-1	CASSLVPSGTDTQYF	TGCGCCAGCAGCTTGGTGCCCTCAGGCACAGATACGCAGTATTTT
TRBJ1-4	TRBD1	NA	TRBV28	CASRAQGARGEKLFF	TGTGCCAGCAGGGCCCAGGGGGCGCGAGGTGAAAAACTGTTTTTT
TRBJ1-2	NA	once	TRBV7-3	CASSLGAGHLDYGYTF	TGTGCCAGCAGCTTAGGTGCAGGACATTTAGACTATGGCTACACCTTC
TRBJ2-1	TRBD2	NA	TRBV5-6	CASSLVGLEDNEQFF	TGTGCCAGCAGCTTAGTAGGACTAGAGGACAATGAGCAGTTCTTC
TRBJ2-2	NA	NA	TRBV10-3	CAISPPGDPANTGELFF	TGTGCCATTTCCCCTCCGGGGGACCCTGCGAACACCGGGGAGCTGTTTTTT
TRBJ2-1	TRBD1	NA	TRBV28	CASSLSAGGVFNEQFF	TGTGCCAGCAGTTTATCGGCAGGGGGCGTCTTTAATGAGCAGTTCTTC
TRBJ2-1	NA	NA	TRBV7-3	CASSLIGATEQFF	TGTGCCAGCAGCTTAATTGGAGCGACCGAGCAGTTCTTC
TRBJ1-6	TRBD1	NA	TRBV4-1	CASSPRTGGNSPLHF	TGCGCCAGCAGCCCCCGGACAGGAGGAAATTCACCCCTCCACTTT
TRBJ2-2	TRBD1	NA	TRBV5-4	CASSSGQGKANTGELFF	TGTGCCAGCAGCTCGGGACAGGGCAAAGCGAACACCGGGGAGCTGTTTTTT
TRBJ2-7	TRBD2	once	TRBV4-3	CASSQRTGGLYEQYF	TGCGCCAGCAGCCAACGAACGGGGGGACTATACGAGCAGTACTTC
TRBJ2-1	TRBD1	NA	TRBV7-2	CASSILQGYEQFF	TGTGCCAGCAGCATACTACAGGGGTACGAGCAGTTCTTC